This T cell receptor (beta chain) was recovered during a study of T cell responses to AZD1222 COVID-19 vaccine. The wider study: Analysis merged second doses at about 4 or about 12 weeks.

The CDR3 contains 13 residues. Germline V gene sequence: CDR1 LNHDA, CDR2 SQIVND (reference sequence). V lost 6 bases, J lost 3 bases, and 9 bases lay in between. Whole-study results and caveats: Spike-spanning, vaccine-associated CD4 TCRs were dominant at 160-218 and 743-854. Among those given AZD1222, only five or six were seropositive at baseline. Most donors were white British and more were female, and clonal diversity was possibly underestimated.

Details on this clone: Its antigen is currently unknown.

The table came from immunoSEQ multiplex PCR; TCRdb's copy has only in-frame clones and leaves some out. The table shows some 190,000 clones, with around 92% occurring only once. The source material was peripheral blood, sampled on day 0 of AZD1222 vaccination. This chain links TRBV19 with TRBJ1-3; the D is unclear. This TCR was sampled from an adult in good health. CDR3 protein: CASRGFRGNTIYF. CDR3 bases: TGTGCCAGTAGGGGTTTTCGTGGAAACACCATATATTTT.